This T cell receptor beta chain was sequenced during a study of blood T cell repertoires in COVID-19. Study background: The United States, Italy and Spain provided the acute and convalescent COVID-19 samples. Sources were T cells, B-cell-depleted T cells, or PBMCs; the material itself was cDNA or gDNA.

Study processing details: Estimation of nucleated cell counts relied on the amplification of reference gene primers. This table comes from immunoSEQ multiplex PCR, and its TCRdb copy is limited to in-frame clones, with some not included. Clone size and the V and J calls come from that table; the DNA yielded D and trimming. The sample contains 64,000 or so clones, less than 85% of which appear only once. Specimen: peripheral blood. The clonotype was recovered from a human donor in a cohort sampled during active COVID-19.

The CDR3 nucleotides are TGTGCCAGCAGTTTGGGGCGGAGGGCTGAAGCTTTCTTT. Translating gives CASSLGRRAEAFF. The chain has TRBV27 and TRBJ1-1; D is perhaps TRBD1 (5 bases). V was cut by 3 bases and J by 6 bases, with 11 bases left in between. This CDR3 is 13 amino acids long. CDR1 and CDR2 from the germline V gene are MNHEY and SMNVEV (reference sequence).